Sequencing of this T cell receptor (beta chain) was carried out in a study of shared clonotypes between healthy human individuals. Findings and limits, study-wide: In having few donors, the study represented limited genetic and exposure-history diversity.

Generated by immunoSEQ multiplex PCR, the TCRdb table keeps only in-frame clones and is missing some. The repertoire consists of about 2.1 million clones, with 93% occurring once and the leading ten covering about 1.7%. Worth noting for this clone: Antigen specificity is unknown.

Positive CCR7 selection of CD45RO-negative cells yielded the naive CD8 cells, and terminally differentiated effector memory CD45RA+ cells were excluded. V shed 5 bases and J shed 2 bases, with 14 bases lying between them. In germline, CDR1 is LNHDA, CDR2 SQIVND (reference sequence). The CDR3 spans 15 residues. This TCR was recovered from a man aged 18-30 years in good health. Some clones in this sample may be carry-over from other donors' samples. The J gene is TRBJ2-3, the V gene TRBV19; D might be TRBD2 (5 bases). The specimen was naive CD8+ T cells from PBMCs. The CDR3 protein is CASSGSARPTDTQYF. CDR3 bases: TGTGCCAGTAGTGGGAGCGCCCGGCCCACAGATACGCAGTATTTT. Supplemented by reference TRBV19 and TRBJ2-3, the full variable domain reads DGGITQSPKYLFRKEGQNVTLSCEQNLNHDAMYWYRQDPGQGLRLIYYSQIVNDFQKGDIAEGYSVSREKKESFPLTVTSAQKNPTAFYLCASSGSARPTDTQYFGPGTRLTVL.